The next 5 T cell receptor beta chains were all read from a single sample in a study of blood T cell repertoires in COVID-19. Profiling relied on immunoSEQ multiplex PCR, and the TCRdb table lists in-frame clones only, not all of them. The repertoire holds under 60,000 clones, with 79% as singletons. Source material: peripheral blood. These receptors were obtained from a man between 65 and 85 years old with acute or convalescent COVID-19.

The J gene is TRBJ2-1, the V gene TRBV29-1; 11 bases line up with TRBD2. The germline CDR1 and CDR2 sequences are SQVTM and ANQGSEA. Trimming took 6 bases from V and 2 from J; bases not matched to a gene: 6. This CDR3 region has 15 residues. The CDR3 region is CSVISGRGPYNEQFF. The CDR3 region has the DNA TGCAGCGTCATTAGCGGGAGGGGTCCCTACAATGAGCAGTTCTTC.

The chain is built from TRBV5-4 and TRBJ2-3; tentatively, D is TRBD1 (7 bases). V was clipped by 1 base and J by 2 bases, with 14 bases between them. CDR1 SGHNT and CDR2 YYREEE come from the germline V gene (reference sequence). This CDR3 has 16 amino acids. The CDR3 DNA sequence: TGTGCCAGCAGCTTGAGAGGGGGCGGGGTCACAGATACGCAGTATTTT. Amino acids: CASSLRGGGVTDTQYF. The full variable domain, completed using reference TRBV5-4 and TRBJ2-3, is ETGVTQSPTHLIKTRGQQVTLRCSSQSGHNTVSWYQQALGQGPQFIFQYYREEENGRGNFPPRFSGLQFPNYSSELNVNALELDDSALYLCASSLRGGGVTDTQYFGPGTRLTVL.

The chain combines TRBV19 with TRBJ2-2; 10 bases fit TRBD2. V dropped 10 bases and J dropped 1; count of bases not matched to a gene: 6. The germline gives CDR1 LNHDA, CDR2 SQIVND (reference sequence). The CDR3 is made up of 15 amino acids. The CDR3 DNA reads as TGTGCCATCGAAGCGGGGGGGATGAACACCGGGGAGCTGTTTTTT. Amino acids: CAIEAGGMNTGELFF.

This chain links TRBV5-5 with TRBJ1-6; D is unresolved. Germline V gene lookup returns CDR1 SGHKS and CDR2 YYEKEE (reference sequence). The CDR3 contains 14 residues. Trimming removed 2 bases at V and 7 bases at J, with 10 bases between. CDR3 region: CASSFRYFNSPLHF. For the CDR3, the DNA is TGTGCCAGCAGCTTTCGCTACTTCAATTCACCCCTCCACTTT.

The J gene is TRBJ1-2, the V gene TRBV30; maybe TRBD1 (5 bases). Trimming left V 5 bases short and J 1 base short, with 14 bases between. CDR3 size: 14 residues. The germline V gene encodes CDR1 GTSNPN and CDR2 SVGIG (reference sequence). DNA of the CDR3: TGTGCCTGGGCCACGAACAGGAATAACTATGGCTACACCTTC. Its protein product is CAWATNRNNYGYTF.